This T cell receptor beta chain emerged from a study of post-analysis software for immune sequencing data. General observations from the study: The five TRBV segments detected at higher frequency in patients than in controls included TRBV5-6, TRBV5-1 and TRBV20-1.

The CDR3 is made up of 13 amino acids. CDR1 and CDR2 from the germline V gene are SQVTM and ANQGSEA. Presence of unique molecular identifiers characterized the TCR beta cDNA libraries. T cells numbering roughly 0.85 to 11 million yielded approximately 500,000 cDNA molecules. TCRdb analysed the PCR reads with MiXCR anew, one entry per CDR3 protein. There are around 710,000 distinct CDR3 sequences in the sample; approximately 44% occur only once, and roughly 4.9% lies in the top ten. On this clonotype: The antigen remains undetermined.

The receptor was derived from a girl under 18 with multiple sclerosis. Specimen: blood. The chain joins TRBV29-1 to TRBJ2-5; TRBD2 aligns across 7 bases. The last part of the DNA fits TRBJ2-7 better; the J call may be wrong. The CDR3: CSVDGTTGTEQYF. DNA for the CDR3: TGCAGCGTTGATGGGACTACTGGGACCGAGCAGTACTTC.